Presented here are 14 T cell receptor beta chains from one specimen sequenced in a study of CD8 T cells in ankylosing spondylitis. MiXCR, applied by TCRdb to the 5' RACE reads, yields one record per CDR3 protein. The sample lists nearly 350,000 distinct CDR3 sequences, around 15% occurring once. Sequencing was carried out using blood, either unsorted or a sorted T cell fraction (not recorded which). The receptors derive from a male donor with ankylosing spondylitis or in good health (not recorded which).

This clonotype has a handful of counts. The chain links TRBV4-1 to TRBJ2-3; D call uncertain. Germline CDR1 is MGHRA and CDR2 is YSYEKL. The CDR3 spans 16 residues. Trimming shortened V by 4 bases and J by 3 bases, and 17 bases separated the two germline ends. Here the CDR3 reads CASSPPRAKGTDTQYF. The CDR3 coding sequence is TGCGCCAGCAGCCCCCCTCGCGCAAAAGGGACAGATACGCAGTATTTT.

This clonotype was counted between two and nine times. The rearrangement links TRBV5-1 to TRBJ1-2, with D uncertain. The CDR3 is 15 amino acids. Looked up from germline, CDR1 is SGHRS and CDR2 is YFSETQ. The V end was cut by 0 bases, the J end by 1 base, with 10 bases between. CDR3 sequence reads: CASSLAQTVNYGYTF. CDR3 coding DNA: TGCGCCAGCAGCTTGGCCCAAACGGTTAACTATGGCTACACCTTC.

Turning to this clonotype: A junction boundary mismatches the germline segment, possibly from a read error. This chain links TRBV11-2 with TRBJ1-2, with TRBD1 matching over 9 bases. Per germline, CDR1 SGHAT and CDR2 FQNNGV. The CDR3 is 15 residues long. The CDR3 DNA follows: TGTGCCAGCAGCGTAGACAGGGGGTTTGGGTATGGCTACACCTTC. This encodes CASSVDRGFGYGYTF.

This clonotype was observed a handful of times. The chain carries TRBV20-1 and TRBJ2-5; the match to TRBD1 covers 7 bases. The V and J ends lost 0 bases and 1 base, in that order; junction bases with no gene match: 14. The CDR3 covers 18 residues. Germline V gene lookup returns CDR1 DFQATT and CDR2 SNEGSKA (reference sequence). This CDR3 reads CSARDPENGWDSQETQYF. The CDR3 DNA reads TGCAGTGCTAGAGATCCGGAGAACGGCTGGGACAGCCAAGAGACCCAGTACTTC.

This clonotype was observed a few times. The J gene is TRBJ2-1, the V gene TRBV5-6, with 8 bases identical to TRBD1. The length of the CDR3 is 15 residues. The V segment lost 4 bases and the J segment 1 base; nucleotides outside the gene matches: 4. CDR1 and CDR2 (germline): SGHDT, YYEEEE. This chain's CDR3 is CASSHRGESYNEQFF. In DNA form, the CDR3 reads TGTGCCAGCAGCCACAGGGGGGAGTCCTACAATGAGCAGTTCTTC.

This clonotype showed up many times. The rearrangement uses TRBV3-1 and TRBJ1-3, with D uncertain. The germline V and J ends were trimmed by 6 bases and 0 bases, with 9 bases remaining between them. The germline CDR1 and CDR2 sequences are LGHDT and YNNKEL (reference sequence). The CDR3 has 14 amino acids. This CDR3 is CASSLTPSGNTIYF. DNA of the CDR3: TGTGCCAGCAGTCTTACCCCCTCTGGAAACACCATATATTTT.

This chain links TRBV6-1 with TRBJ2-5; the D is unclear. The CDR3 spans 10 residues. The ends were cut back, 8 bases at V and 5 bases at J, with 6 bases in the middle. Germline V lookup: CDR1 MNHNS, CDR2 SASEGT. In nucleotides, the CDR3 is TGTGCCAGCCGTTTGGAGACCCAGTACTTC. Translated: CASRLETQYF.

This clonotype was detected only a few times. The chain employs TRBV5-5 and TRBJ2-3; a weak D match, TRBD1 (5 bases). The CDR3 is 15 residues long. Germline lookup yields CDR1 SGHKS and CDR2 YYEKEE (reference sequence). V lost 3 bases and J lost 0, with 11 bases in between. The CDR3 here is CASSSYRSSTDTQYF. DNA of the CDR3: TGTGCCAGCAGCTCTTACAGGTCGAGCACAGATACGCAGTATTTT. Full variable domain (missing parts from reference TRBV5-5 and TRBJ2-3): DAGVTQSPTHLIKTRGQQVTLRCSPISGHKSVSWYQQVLGQGPQFIFQYYEKEERGRGNFPDRFSARQFPNYSSELNVNALLLGDSALYLCASSSYRSSTDTQYFGPGTRLTVL.

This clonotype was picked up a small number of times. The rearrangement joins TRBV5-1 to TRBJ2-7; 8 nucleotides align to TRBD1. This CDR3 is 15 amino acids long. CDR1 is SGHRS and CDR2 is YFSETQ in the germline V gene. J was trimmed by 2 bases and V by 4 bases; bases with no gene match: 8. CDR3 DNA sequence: TGCGCCAGCAGCCAGAGGACAGGGTCAACCTACGAGCAGTACTTC. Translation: CASSQRTGSTYEQYF.

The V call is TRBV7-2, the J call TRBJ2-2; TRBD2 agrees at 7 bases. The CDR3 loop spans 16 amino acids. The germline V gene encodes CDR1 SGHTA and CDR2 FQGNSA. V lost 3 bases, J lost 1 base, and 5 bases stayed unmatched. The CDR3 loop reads CASSLPLAVNTGELFF. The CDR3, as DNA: TGTGCCAGCAGCTTGCCTCTAGCGGTGAACACCGGGGAGCTGTTTTTT.

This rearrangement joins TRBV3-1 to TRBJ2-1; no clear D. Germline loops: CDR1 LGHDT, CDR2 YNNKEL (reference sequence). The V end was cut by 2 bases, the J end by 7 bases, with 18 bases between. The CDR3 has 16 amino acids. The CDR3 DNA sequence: TGTGCCAGCAGCCAATTTGGTAGCTCCCCCCTAAATGAGCAGTTCTTC. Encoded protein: CASSQFGSSPLNEQFF.

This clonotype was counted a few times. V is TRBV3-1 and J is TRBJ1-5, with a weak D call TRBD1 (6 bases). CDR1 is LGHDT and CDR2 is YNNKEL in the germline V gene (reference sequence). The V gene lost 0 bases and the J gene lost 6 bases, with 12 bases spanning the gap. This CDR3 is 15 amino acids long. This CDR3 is CASSQDAGVGQPQHF. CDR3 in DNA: TGTGCCAGCAGCCAAGATGCAGGGGTCGGTCAGCCCCAGCATTTT.

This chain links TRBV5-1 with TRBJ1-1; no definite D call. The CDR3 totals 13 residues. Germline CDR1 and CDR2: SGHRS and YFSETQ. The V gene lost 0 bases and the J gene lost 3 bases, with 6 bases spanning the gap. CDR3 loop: CASSLADYTEAFF. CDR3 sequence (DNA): TGCGCCAGCAGCTTGGCAGATTACACTGAAGCTTTCTTT.

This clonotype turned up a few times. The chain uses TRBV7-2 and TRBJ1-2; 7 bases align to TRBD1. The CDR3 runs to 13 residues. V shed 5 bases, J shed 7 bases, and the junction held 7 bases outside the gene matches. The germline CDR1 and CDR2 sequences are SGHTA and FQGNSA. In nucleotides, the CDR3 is TGTGCCAGCAGCCAAGACAGGGCGGCTGGCTACACCTTC. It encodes CASSQDRAAGYTF.